The 14 T cell receptor beta chains below all came from one sample that was sequenced in a study of blood T cell repertoires in COVID-19. Clones were read by immunoSEQ multiplex PCR, and TCRdb kept only the in-frame ones, dropping some. The sample has about 160,000 clones; 60% to 85% are singletons. Sequencing input: peripheral blood. The receptors here all came from a man between 65 and 85 years old with acute or convalescent COVID-19.

V usage is TRBV24-1 and J usage is TRBJ2-7, with D possibly being TRBD1 (6 bases). The length of the CDR3 is 13 residues. Germline V gene lookup returns CDR1 KGHDR and CDR2 SFDVKD. V was shortened by 3 bases and J by 4 bases, with 9 bases between the two germline ends. The CDR3 is CATSDTTGYEQYF. CDR3 DNA sequence: TGTGCCACCAGTGATACAACAGGGTACGAGCAGTACTTC.

This chain links TRBV9 with TRBJ1-2; 9 bases are a match to TRBD1. The CDR3 runs 16 residues. The ends lost 0 bases at V and 7 bases at J; junction bases unmatched: 10. Germline values: CDR1 SGDLS, CDR2 YYNGEE. The CDR3 DNA is TGTGCCAGCAGCGTAGGTCAAGCGGGACAGGGTACTGGCTACACCTTC. Translated, it gives CASSVGQAGQGTGYTF.

DNA for the CDR3: TGTGCCAGCAGCCCGACAGGGGGAACAGATACGCAGTATTTT. This encodes CASSPTGGTDTQYF. V is TRBV11-3 and J is TRBJ2-3, with 9 bases that match TRBD1. V was clipped by 5 bases and J by 3 bases; unmatched bases: 3. The CDR3 length is 14 residues. The V gene's germline CDR1 is SGHNT and CDR2 YENEEA.

This chain joins TRBV5-1 and TRBJ2-1, with a tentative D call TRBD2 (6 bases). Germline loops: CDR1 SGHRS, CDR2 YFSETQ. The CDR3 runs to 13 residues. V was cut by 2 bases and J by 6 bases, with 9 bases left in between. CDR3 in amino acids: CASSLAGGNEQFF. CDR3 in DNA: TGCGCCAGCAGCTTAGCCGGGGGCAATGAGCAGTTCTTC.

The chain links TRBV7-2 to TRBJ1-1; D call uncertain. The germline gives CDR1 SGHTA, CDR2 FQGNSA. This CDR3 is built from 14 residues. V shed 2 bases and J shed 0 bases, with 7 bases lying between them. The CDR3 protein is CASSLTAVNTEAFF. CDR3 sequence (DNA): TGTGCCAGCAGCTTAACGGCGGTGAACACTGAAGCTTTCTTT.

As DNA, the CDR3 is TGTGCCAGCTCACCACCGTTCGGGAAAGGCGATTATGGCTACACCTTC. As protein: CASSPPFGKGDYGYTF. The rearrangement uses TRBV18 and TRBJ1-2; the D is unclear. Trimming stripped 0 bases from V and 5 bases from J, with 16 bases between. The CDR3 spans 16 residues. Germline loops: CDR1 KGHSH, CDR2 LQKENI.

The chain links TRBV2 to TRBJ1-3, with TRBD1 matching 8 bases. This CDR3 has 16 residues. Per germline, CDR1 SNHLY and CDR2 FYNNEI. The trim removed 9 bases at V and 4 bases at J, leaving 14 bases unmatched. Here the CDR3 reads CARKNPRAGGGNTIYF. The CDR3 bases are TGTGCCAGGAAGAACCCTCGGGCAGGGGGCGGAAACACCATATATTTT.

The sample holds a few counts of this clone. The rearrangement links TRBV2 to TRBJ2-1; no clear D. The V gene's germline CDR1 is SNHLY and CDR2 FYNNEI. Trimming left V 7 bases short and J 3 bases short, with 7 bases between. The CDR3 is made up of 12 amino acids. CDR3 sequence: CASMRLYNEQFF. CDR3 DNA sequence: TGTGCCAGCATGAGGCTCTACAATGAGCAGTTCTTC.

The chain links TRBV2 to TRBJ1-2, with 7 bases matching TRBD1. CDR3 length: 15 residues. CDR1 is SNHLY, CDR2 FYNNEI, per germline. Losses at the gene ends were 5 bases for V and 4 bases for J; bases not matched to a gene: 10. The CDR3 protein is CASSFWTGAGYGYTF. In DNA form, the CDR3 reads TGTGCCAGCAGTTTTTGGACAGGCGCCGGCTATGGCTACACCTTC.

The gene calls are TRBV12-3 or TRBV12-4 and TRBJ1-1; D gene uncertain. CDR3 length equals 13 residues. V lost 6 bases to trimming and J lost 7 bases, with 15 bases between them. The CDR3 is CASRRQRLGEAFF. CDR3 DNA sequence: TGTGCCAGCAGGCGGCAAAGGTTGGGTGAAGCTTTCTTT.

This clone was counted a few times. This chain joins TRBV24-1 and TRBJ2-5; 9 bases align to TRBD1. The germline V gene has CDR1 KGHDR and CDR2 SFDVKD. The CDR3 covers 14 residues. Trimming at V came to 3 bases and at J to 5 bases, leaving 3 bases not matched to a gene. CDR3 sequence (DNA): TGTGCCACCAGTGATCCCGGACAGGGGGAGACCCAGTACTTC. This translates into CATSDPGQGETQYF.

This chain joins TRBV28 and TRBJ1-5; unclear D gene. The V and J ends lost 3 bases and 5 bases respectively, with 23 bases between them. CDR1 is MDHEN, CDR2 SYDVKM, per germline. The CDR3 is 18 amino acids. CDR3 loop: CASSFLLTKEGNDQPQHF. The DNA for the CDR3 is TGTGCCAGCAGTTTCTTATTAACCAAGGAGGGTAATGATCAGCCCCAGCATTTT.

This clone has a handful of counts. The chain couples TRBV6-2 or TRBV6-3 to TRBJ1-5; no definite D call. The CDR3 runs to 16 residues. Trimming left V 0 bases short and J 2 bases short, with 11 bases between. CDR1 MNHEY and CDR2 SVGEGT come from the germline V gene. CDR3 residues: CASSYSNSQGNQPQHF. In DNA, the CDR3 is TGTGCCAGCAGTTACTCGAATTCCCAGGGCAATCAGCCCCAGCATTTT.

This clone was observed many times. The V and J genes are TRBV5-1 and TRBJ2-5; TRBD1 is a possible D gene (5 bases). Trimming shortened V by 5 bases and J by 5 bases, and 13 bases separated the two germline ends. The CDR3 is made up of 13 amino acids. Germline CDR1 reads SGHRS; CDR2 reads YFSETQ. The CDR3 DNA reads TGCGCCAGCAGGGACAAAGCATCGGAGACCCAGTACTTC. Translated, it gives CASRDKASETQYF.